This T cell receptor beta chain stems from a study of cytomegalovirus exposure and HLA in healthy donors listed by TCRdb under 2017. Some background on the complete study: According to a later analysis, one platform produced both the roughly 130 validation repertoires and the 666 repertoires of the first cohort. The study combined high-throughput TCR immunosequencing, statistical association of individual TCRs with disease status, and machine learning to predict cytomegalovirus infection status. Along with the roughly 700-subject first cohort, a separate validation cohort of around 120 different subjects was used. The study aimed to test whether signatures of past pathogen exposure could be identified by cataloging public T cell receptors.

Points the paper makes about the study in general: In the study, some 160 TCR beta chains were listed as associated with cytomegalovirus. In vitro tests confirmed that a few of the cytomegalovirus-associated TCR beta chains recognize cytomegalovirus antigens. A later analysis had no HLA typing for the validation cohort, so co-occurrence there was scored across all 120 repertoires. While some public TCRs were present in many individuals, most TCR sequences turned up only very rarely across donors. A later analysis found that TCRs clustered in the first cohort also tended to co-occur in the 120 validation repertoires, with roughly 95% of cluster scores above 0. It was suggested by the authors that the approach could potentially be generalized to other disease states and immunological phenotypes. Cytomegalovirus status was reported to be diagnosed by the classifier with high specificity and sensitivity in both the original and validation cohorts.

V loses 1 base of germline sequence and J loses 3 bases, and the interval between the two ends is 16 bases. CDR1 and CDR2 are drawn from the germline V gene: SGHRS, YFSETQ. The CDR3 goes from the cysteine to the phenylalanine over 17 residues. The kept DNA is CDR3 alone, 51 bases in frame from the first base. Library preparation employed the immunoSEQ multiplex PCR assay. Per the authors' processing: To diagnose cytomegalovirus status from the catalog of TCR beta chain sequences, a statistical classification framework was built. TCRdb stores this immuneACCESS table with in-frame sequences only. Part of the clones is absent; in the studies checked, under half of the shortfall reflects unresolved V genes, and no reason is known for the rest. V and J calls and clone size come straight from that table; D and trimming were deduced from the DNA. For this sample there are about 300,000 clones; around 87% appear just once. The ten most abundant clones make up about 0.99% of the sample.

Separate from the roughly 650-subject first cohort, the validation cohort of 120 subjects was the group to which the donors belonged. Worth noting for this clone: What this receptor recognizes is not known. No base qualities exist here, and no much larger clone lies one base off it.

In this chain, TRBV5-1 is recombined with TRBJ2-2, and possibly TRBD2, on 5 matching bases. The TCR was taken from a young woman in good health and CMV-seronegative. The sample taken for sequencing was PBMCs. The nucleotides are TGCGCCAGCAGCTTGACTCCGGGGATGAGGGACACCGGGGAGCTGTTTTTT. This gives the protein CASSLTPGMRDTGELFF.